The T cell receptor (beta chain) described here comes from a study of persistence of HIV-infected CD4 T cells. The length of the CDR3 is 14 residues. V lost 2 bases to trimming and J lost 3 bases; unmatched junction nucleotides: 2. From germline, CDR1 is SGHRS and CDR2 YFSETQ. Sequencing used immunoSEQ version 4 in survey mode. The assay was immunoSEQ multiplex PCR, and TCRdb's table has in-frame clones only and misses some. The sample records fewer than 40,000 clones, roughly 80% being singletons. A note on this clone: Its specificity is unknown.

Lysates of CMV-infected fibroblasts at 9 to 10 ug/mL stimulated these cells. CD40L-negative CD69-negative CD45RO-high memory CD4+ T cells were sorted as populations depleted of antigen-responding cells. The sample consisted of CD4+ T cells sorted from PBMCs after approximately 18-hour stimulation, taken from a patient who received antiretroviral therapy. This TCR was recovered from an adult man with HIV who was CMV-seropositive. The chain carries TRBV5-1 and TRBJ2-5; TRBD1 aligns across 9 bases. The CDR3 here is CASSLQGAKETQYF. DNA for the CDR3: TGCGCCAGCAGCTTACAGGGGGCTAAAGAGACCCAGTACTTC.